What follows is one T cell receptor (beta chain) and its context. These data belong to a study of Ad26.COV2.S vaccination and SARS-CoV-2 variants. Study details: The donor belonged to the COV1001 Ad26.COV2.S trial arm. Doses of Ad26.COV2.S were injected into muscle once or twice, 56 days apart.

The method was immunoSEQ multiplex PCR; TCRdb's version includes in-frame clones alone and lacks a portion of them. In the table there are 410,000 or so clones, approximately 90% of which are singletons. Documented treatment: roughly 20 received Ad26.COV2.S at low or high dose, single or two shots; about 5 received placebo; per-sample allocation not given. At day 63 after the first vaccine or placebo injection, samples were drawn. Sample: peripheral blood, taken in a trial of Ad26.COV2.S vaccine versus placebo. This receptor was identified in a person between 18 and 60 years old who received the Ad26.COV2.S COVID-19 vaccine or a placebo.

In DNA, the CDR3 is TGTGCCAGCAGCAGTCGGATTGAAAAACTGTTTTTT. Protein: CASSSRIEKLFF. The V call is TRBV3-1 (or the pseudogene TRBV3-2), the J call TRBJ1-4; D remains ambiguous. Looked up from germline, CDR1 is LGHDT and CDR2 is YNNKEL (reference sequence). V dropped 5 bases and J dropped 7 bases, with 8 bases sitting between them. The CDR3 covers 12 residues.